The entry below describes one T cell receptor beta chain. The germline gene is not matched at one end of the junction; a read error may be the cause. Incorporated into the TCR beta cDNA libraries were unique molecular identifiers, which served to reduce PCR and sequencing biases. MiXCR, applied by TCRdb to the PCR reads, yields one record per CDR3 protein. This table has 170,000 or so distinct CDR3 sequences, approximately 28% appearing once. The sample originates from a study of post-analysis software for immune sequencing data. This TCR was sampled from a girl aged 5-17 years with multiple sclerosis. The specimen was blood.

CDR3 in amino acids: CASSQNLGQFSYNERFF. CDR3 coding DNA: TGTGCCAGCAGCCAGAACCTTGGACAGTTCTCCTACAATGAGCGGTTCTTC. This chain links TRBV7-7 with TRBJ2-1; maybe TRBD1 (6 bases). CDR3 length equals 17 residues. Germline CDR1 SSHAT, CDR2 FNYEAQ (reference sequence). Full variable domain (rest looked up from reference TRBV7-7 and TRBJ2-1): GAGVSQSPRYKVTKRGQDVTLRCDPISSHATLYWYQQALGQGPEFLTYFNYEAQPDKSGLPSDRFSAERPEGSISTLTIQRTEQRDSAMYRCASSQNLGQFSYNERFFGPGTRLTVL.